Listed below are T cell receptor beta chains from one sample, sequenced in a study of Graves' ophthalmopathy and Graves' hyperthyroidism. TCRdb re-called the multiplex PCR reads through MiXCR, storing one row per CDR3 protein. Of over a million distinct CDR3 sequences listed, 36% are singletons. The sequenced sample was peripheral blood or thyroid tissue (not recorded which). The origin of the receptors is an adult man with Graves' hyperthyroidism. Each CDR3 is given with its conserved first and last residue. A D gene is named only where the DNA matches it firmly. Clone sizes are given selectively: once, few, many, or a class where the clone is expanded.

J gene,D gene,clone size,V gene,CDR3 protein,CDR3 DNA
TRBJ1-1,NA,NA,TRBV7-9,CASSPGWGTNTEAFF,TGTGCCAGCAGCCCAGGGTGGGGCACGAACACTGAAGCTTTCTTT
TRBJ1-1,NA,many,TRBV24-1,CATRDRDNTEAFF,TGTGCCACCAGGGACAGAGATAACACTGAAGCTTTCTTT
TRBJ2-7,TRBD2,NA,TRBV20-1,CSSGLAGDAYEQYF,TGCAGCTCGGGACTAGCGGGGGATGCCTACGAGCAGTACTTC
TRBJ2-7,NA,NA,TRBV20-1,CSALGGLASYEQYF,TGCAGTGCACTCGGGGGACTCGCATCCTACGAGCAGTACTTC
TRBJ2-7,NA,NA,TRBV4-3,CASSQSLGGLAETYEQYF,TGCGCCAGCAGCCAATCCTTAGGGGGCCTAGCGGAAACCTACGAGCAGTACTTC
TRBJ1-1,NA,NA,TRBV4-1,CASRQGAGLGYTEAFF,TGCGCCAGCAGACAAGGCGCCGGGCTTGGCTACACTGAAGCTTTCTTT
TRBJ2-2,NA,many,TRBV7-2,CASKPGPNTGELFF,TGTGCCAGTAAGCCGGGGCCGAACACCGGGGAGCTGTTTTTT
TRBJ2-5,NA,few,TRBV6-2/TRBV6-3,CASSYDWASETQYF,TGTGCCAGCAGTTATGATTGGGCATCAGAGACCCAGTACTTC
TRBJ1-3,NA,NA,TRBV18,CASSPDESGNTIYF,TGTGCCAGCTCACCGGACGAGTCGGGAAACACCATATATTTT
TRBJ1-6,NA,NA,TRBV7-9,CASSSQGRSPLHF,TGTGCCAGCAGCTCTCAGGGGAGGTCACCCCTCCACTTT
TRBJ2-7,NA,many,TRBV7-9,CASSLSGDHEQYF,TGTGCCAGCAGCTTATCGGGGGATCACGAGCAGTACTTC
TRBJ1-5,NA,NA,TRBV2,CASSERDGKDNQPQHF,TGTGCCAGCAGTGAACGGGACGGGAAAGACAATCAGCCCCAGCATTTT
TRBJ1-5,NA,many,TRBV10-1,CASSTGPDQPQHF,TGCGCCAGCAGCACAGGGCCGGATCAGCCCCAGCATTTT
TRBJ1-2,NA,many,TRBV6-4,CASSDSKRGGYTF,TGTGCCAGCAGTGACTCGAAACGGGGTGGCTACACCTTC
TRBJ1-6,NA,few,TRBV19,CASSTIHYGRGQGSPLHF,TGTGCCAGTAGTACGATACATTACGGACGAGGGCAGGGTTCACCCCTCCACTTT
TRBJ1-4,NA,NA,TRBV20-1,CSASPGAMTNEKLFF,TGCAGTGCCTCGCCCGGAGCAATGACTAATGAAAAACTGTTTTTT
TRBJ1-1,NA,many,TRBV13,CASSLDRGDGRNTEAFF,TGTGCCAGCAGCTTAGATCGTGGGGATGGAAGGAACACTGAAGCTTTCTTT
TRBJ1-1,TRBD1,NA,TRBV5-1,CATTRDRGSGTEAFF,TGCGCCACTACGAGGGACAGGGGGTCGGGTACTGAAGCTTTCTTT
TRBJ1-2,NA,NA,TRBV6-5,CASGDNSYGYTF,TGTGCCAGCGGGGACAACAGCTATGGCTACACCTTC
TRBJ2-7,TRBD1,many,TRBV6-5,CASSSASNRGITYEQYF,TGTGCCAGCAGTTCCGCGTCAAACAGGGGGATAACCTACGAGCAGTACTTC
TRBJ1-4,NA,many,TRBV20-1,CSARAGVLKGSNEKLFF,TGCAGTGCTAGGGCGGGAGTGTTAAAGGGGAGTAATGAAAAACTGTTTTTT
TRBJ2-5,NA,NA,TRBV6-5,CASSPRFGVEETQYF,TGTGCCAGCAGTCCTAGGTTCGGGGTCGAAGAGACCCAGTACTTC
TRBJ2-2,NA,few,TRBV9,CASSVRQAGTGELFF,TGTGCCAGCAGCGTACGACAGGCGGGCACCGGGGAGCTGTTTTTT
TRBJ1-2,NA,many,TRBV6-5,CASSYSAGRRYGYTF,TGTGCCAGCAGTTACTCGGCAGGACGGCGCTATGGCTACACCTTC
TRBJ1-5,TRBD1,NA,TRBV20-1,CSAKLAEGARAQHF,TGCAGTGCTAAACTAGCGGAGGGGGCAAGGGCCCAGCATTTT
TRBJ1-1,NA,many,TRBV25-1,CASTDMGDTEAFF,TGTGCCAGCACCGACATGGGGGACACTGAAGCTTTCTTT
TRBJ1-6,NA,NA,TRBV6-1,CASSYSWDSFSPPHF,TGTGCCAGCAGTTACTCGTGGGACTCTTTTTCACCCCCCCACTTT
TRBJ2-5,NA,once,TRBV29-1,CSVKKSGSVEETQYF,TGCAGCGTGAAAAAGTCAGGGTCAGTGGAGGAGACCCAGTACTTC
TRBJ2-5,TRBD2,NA,TRBV20-1,CSASTTLLAGMETQYF,TGCAGTGCTAGCACAACCCTCCTAGCGGGAATGGAGACCCAGTACTTC
TRBJ2-2,TRBD1,NA,TRBV24-1,CATSEVGTGNTGELFF,TGTGCCACCAGTGAGGTCGGGACAGGGAACACCGGGGAGCTGTTTTTT
TRBJ1-2,NA,many,TRBV6-4,CASSDSTPNYGYTF,TGTGCCAGCAGTGACTCCACACCTAACTATGGCTACACCTTC
TRBJ2-7,NA,many,TRBV2,CASSGETYEQYF,TGTGCCAGCAGTGGGGAGACCTACGAGCAGTACTTC
TRBJ1-1,NA,NA,TRBV28,CASGRGFTEAFF,TGTGCCAGTGGGAGGGGTTTTACTGAAGCTTTCTTT
TRBJ2-5,NA,many,TRBV19,CASSTQAGSLETQYF,TGTGCCAGTAGTACACAAGCAGGTAGTTTGGAGACCCAGTACTTC
TRBJ2-7,NA,many,TRBV19,CASSPLEGSYEQYF,TGTGCCAGTAGCCCCTTGGAGGGATCCTACGAGCAGTACTTC
TRBJ1-5,TRBD1,NA,TRBV10-3,CAISEEGQGGQPQHF,TGTGCCATCAGTGAGGAGGGACAGGGAGGTCAGCCCCAGCATTTT
TRBJ2-7,TRBD2,NA,TRBV5-1,CASTLSLAGQSYEQYF,TGCGCCAGCACCCTATCGCTAGCGGGACAGTCCTACGAGCAGTACTTC
TRBJ2-5,TRBD2,NA,TRBV6-2/TRBV6-3,CASSPGGAQYF,TGTGCCAGCAGTCCGGGAGGGGCCCAGTACTTC
TRBJ1-2,NA,many,TRBV4-1,CASSQVGRDYTF,TGCGCCAGCAGCCAAGTCGGCAGGGACTACACCTTC
TRBJ2-7,NA,NA,TRBV4-1,CASSQVGDGSYEQYF,TGCGCCAGCAGCCAAGTCGGGGACGGCTCCTACGAGCAGTACTTC